One sample yielded the 27 T cell receptor beta chains listed below, sequenced in a study of T cell responses to AZD1222 COVID-19 vaccine. The repertoire was sequenced with immunoSEQ multiplex PCR; TCRdb's copy has only in-frame clones and lacks some. The sample carries tens of thousands of clones, around 91% recorded once. Sequenced here: peripheral blood, sampled on day 0 of MenACWY control vaccination. Receptor source: an adult in good health.

This chain links TRBV5-6 with TRBJ1-6, with 8 bases that match TRBD1. J was trimmed by 10 bases and V by 0 bases; bases with no gene match: 6. The germline V gene encodes CDR1 SGHDT and CDR2 YYEEEE. This CDR3 is 15 amino acids long. CDR3 loop: CASSLGDRGVSPLHF. The CDR3 coding sequence is TGTGCCAGCAGCTTGGGAGACAGGGGCGTGTCACCCCTCCACTTT.

The chain joins TRBV19 to TRBJ1-1; D is ambiguous. The CDR3 consists of 13 residues. V gave up 4 bases and J gave up 6 bases, with 12 bases separating them. Per the germline V gene, CDR1 is LNHDA and CDR2 is SQIVND (reference sequence). CDR3 in DNA: TGTGCCAGTAGTACAGGAGTGATGTCTGAAGCTTTCTTT. Its protein is CASSTGVMSEAFF.

The gene calls are TRBV24-1 and TRBJ2-2; D ambiguous. Germline values: CDR1 KGHDR, CDR2 SFDVKD. The CDR3 sequence is 14 residues long. V lost 4 bases, J lost 4 bases, and 9 bases lay in between. The chain's CDR3 is CATSDATITGELFF. In DNA, the CDR3 is TGTGCCACCAGTGACGCGACAATCACCGGGGAGCTGTTTTTT.

Only a few counts were recorded for this clone. The chain joins TRBV19 to TRBJ1-2, with 8 bases identical to TRBD1. The germline CDR1 and CDR2 sequences are LNHDA and SQIVND (reference sequence). Trimming cost V 7 bases and J 1 base; bases outside gene matches: 14. The CDR3 loop spans 17 amino acids. The CDR3 DNA reads TGTGCCAGTAACCCAGGGACAGGATTAACTGGTAACTATGGCTACACCTTC. This encodes CASNPGTGLTGNYGYTF.

The rearrangement uses TRBV7-2 and TRBJ1-5, with D possibly TRBD1 on 6 matching bases. V was pared by 6 bases and J by 13 bases, with 19 bases between. CDR1 and CDR2 (germline): SGHTA, FQGNSA. This CDR3 comprises 13 residues. The CDR3 bases are TGTGCCAGCAGAGAAACGGGGGCAGGCCGACAGCATTTT. Translating it yields CASRETGAGRQHF.

The J gene is TRBJ1-5, the V gene TRBV21-1; the table's D call, TRBD1, has no DNA check behind it. TRBV21-1 is recorded as a pseudogene. This CDR3 region has 12 residues. For the CDR3, the DNA is TGTGCCAGCAGCACAATCCATCAGCCCCAGCATTTT. Translation gives CASSTIHQPQHF.

V is TRBV5-1 and J is TRBJ2-7; D not certain. CDR3 length: 12 amino acids. V shed 0 bases and J shed 6 bases, with 7 bases lying between them. CDR1 is SGHRS, CDR2 YFSETQ, per germline. CDR3 nucleotides: TGCGCCAGCAGCTTGGGCACAGCCGAGCAGTACTTC. It is translated as CASSLGTAEQYF.

The chain joins TRBV10-2 to TRBJ2-2, with a tentative D call TRBD1 (6 bases). The CDR3 totals 15 residues. The V gene's germline CDR1 is WSHSY and CDR2 SAAADI. The V and J ends lost 9 bases and 0 bases respectively, with 14 bases between them. DNA for the CDR3: TGCGCCAGGTCGGACAGTCGCGCGAACACCGGGGAGCTGTTTTTT. As protein: CARSDSRANTGELFF.

The chain combines TRBV11-2 with TRBJ2-5, with D perhaps TRBD2 (6 bases). Trimming shortened V by 5 bases and J by 4 bases, and 14 bases separated the two germline ends. The CDR3 extends over 14 amino acids. In germline, CDR1 is SGHAT, CDR2 FQNNGV. The CDR3 is CASSPPRGRETQYF. The CDR3 coding sequence is TGTGCCAGCAGCCCCCCTCGGGGGAGAGAGACCCAGTACTTC.

The V call is TRBV5-1, the J call TRBJ1-1, with a tentative D call TRBD1 (5 bases). This CDR3 is 14 amino acids long. Germline V CDR1 and CDR2: SGHRS, YFSETQ. The germline V and J ends were trimmed by 2 bases and 0 bases, with 8 bases remaining between them. The CDR3 loop reads CASSFAGMNTEAFF. The CDR3 DNA reads TGCGCCAGCAGCTTTGCAGGGATGAACACTGAAGCTTTCTTT.

The chain couples TRBV18 to TRBJ1-1; no firm D call. Trimming cost V 1 base and J 3 bases, with 15 bases left between them. The CDR3 loop spans 16 amino acids. CDR1 is KGHSH and CDR2 is LQKENI in the germline V gene. CDR3 residues: CASSPRAETVDTEAFF. The CDR3 DNA is TGTGCCAGCTCACCACGGGCGGAGACGGTCGACACTGAAGCTTTCTTT. Full variable domain (rest looked up from reference TRBV18 and TRBJ1-1): NAGVMQNPRHLVRRRGQEARLRCSPMKGHSHVYWYRQLPEEGLKFMVYLQKENIIDESGMPKERFSAEFPKEGPSILRIQQVVRGDSAAYFCASSPRAETVDTEAFFGQGTRLTVV.

This chain's CDR3 is CATSDRGQNLHEQFF. CDR3 bases: TGTGCCACCAGTGATCGGGGACAAAACCTCCATGAGCAGTTCTTC. This chain connects TRBV24-1 to TRBJ2-1; a weak D match, TRBD1 (6 bases). The CDR3 totals 15 residues. Trimming cost V 3 bases and J 8 bases, with 16 bases left between them. CDR1 is KGHDR and CDR2 is SFDVKD in the germline V gene.

The J gene is TRBJ2-1, the V gene TRBV6-5, with 7 nucleotides matching TRBD1. V shed 6 bases and J 2 bases; nucleotides not matched to a gene: 7. Germline V gives CDR1 MNHEY, CDR2 SVGAGI. This CDR3 contains 15 residues. For the CDR3, the DNA is TGTGCCAGCAGAAAACAGGGGACCACCTACAATGAGCAGTTCTTC. It codes for CASRKQGTTYNEQFF.

The J gene is TRBJ2-3, the V gene TRBV28, with D maybe TRBD1 (5 bases). Per the germline V gene, CDR1 is MDHEN and CDR2 is SYDVKM. The length of the CDR3 is 14 residues. Trimming shortened V by 5 bases and J by 7 bases, and 16 bases separated the two germline ends. The CDR3 nucleotides read TGTGCCAGCAGTCAGTCGACAGTCCAGAATACGCAGTATTTT. Protein product: CASSQSTVQNTQYF.

This sequence joins TRBV28 and TRBJ1-1; no definite D call. The CDR3 is made up of 14 amino acids. V was clipped by 4 bases and J by 9 bases, with 18 bases between them. Germline V CDR1 and CDR2: MDHEN, SYDVKM. Here the CDR3 DNA reads TGTGCCAGCAGTTCACAGAGGACCGCCGAAAAAGCTTTCTTT. Its translation: CASSSQRTAEKAFF.

CDR3 coding DNA: TGTGCCAGCAGCTTGGGACTAGCGTGGGGTGAGCAGTTCTTC. Residues: CASSLGLAWGEQFF. This rearrangement joins TRBV7-2 to TRBJ2-1, with TRBD2 identical over 10 bases. The CDR3 loop spans 14 amino acids. Germline CDR1 is SGHTA and CDR2 is FQGNSA. Trimming at V came to 3 bases and at J to 9 bases, leaving 5 bases not matched to a gene. The complete variable domain, with remaining parts taken from reference TRBV7-2 and TRBJ2-1, reads GAGVSQSPSNKVTEKGKDVELRCDPISGHTALYWYRQSLGQGLEFLIYFQGNSAPDKSGLPSDRFSAERTGGSVSTLTIQRTQQEDSAVYLCASSLGLAWGEQFFGPGTRLTVL.

This clone turned up a few times. The chain links TRBV19 to TRBJ1-4, with TRBD1 as a possible D gene (6 bases). The V and J ends lost 4 bases and 0 bases respectively, with 12 bases between them. There are 16 residues in the CDR3. CDR1 is LNHDA and CDR2 is SQIVND in the germline V gene (reference sequence). The CDR3 sequence: CASSTRGHATNEKLFF. The CDR3 DNA sequence: TGTGCCAGTAGTACTCGGGGGCACGCAACTAATGAAAAACTGTTTTTT.

The chain combines TRBV11-1 with TRBJ1-1, with D perhaps matching TRBD1 (5 bases). This CDR3 has 13 amino acids. From germline, CDR1 is SGHAT and CDR2 FQDESV (reference sequence). The V and J ends lost 6 bases and 1 base respectively, with 9 bases between them. This CDR3 reads CASSSGQNTEAFF. CDR3 nucleotides: TGTGCCAGCAGTTCCGGACAGAACACTGAAGCTTTCTTT.

The chain recombines TRBV25-1 with TRBJ1-2; 9 bases are shared with TRBD1. V trimming: 4 bases; J trimming: 6 bases; junction bases outside the gene matches: 15. CDR3 size: 17 residues. Germline lookup yields CDR1 MGHDK and CDR2 SYGVNS. As DNA, the CDR3 is TGTGCCAGCAGTGCCCCACAGGGGGCCGTAGGCCTTGATGGCTACACCTTC. Protein sequence: CASSAPQGAVGLDGYTF.

The chain combines TRBV19 with TRBJ1-5; 10 nucleotides agree with TRBD1. CDR1 LNHDA and CDR2 SQIVND come from the germline V gene (reference sequence). The CDR3 covers 16 residues. With V trimmed by 3 bases and J by 6 bases, 8 bases remained unmatched. The CDR3, as DNA: TGTGCCAGTAGTATGTGGTCGGGACAGGGGAGTCAGCCCCAGCATTTT. Translation gives CASSMWSGQGSQPQHF.

The chain uses TRBV19 and TRBJ2-1; tentatively, D is TRBD2 (5 bases). Germline values: CDR1 LNHDA, CDR2 SQIVND (reference sequence). The CDR3 length is 12 residues. Between the trimmed V and J ends, which lost 4 bases and 8 bases, there was a span of 9 bases. CDR3 region: CASSTERYEQFF. CDR3 DNA: TGTGCCAGTAGTACTGAGCGGTATGAGCAGTTCTTC.

The V gene is TRBV28, the J gene TRBJ1-2, with D tentatively TRBD1 (5 bases). Germline V lookup: CDR1 MDHEN, CDR2 SYDVKM. The CDR3 totals 14 residues. V was pared by 10 bases and J by 3 bases, with 18 bases between. In nucleotides, the CDR3 is TGTGCCACGCCCGGGGCGGGGATAGACTATGGCTACACCTTC. Translating it yields CATPGAGIDYGYTF.

The chain combines TRBV18 with TRBJ2-5, with TRBD2 identical over 10 bases. Germline lookup yields CDR1 KGHSH and CDR2 LQKENI. CDR3 size: 16 residues. Trimming at V came to 5 bases and at J to 4 bases, leaving 10 bases not matched to a gene. The CDR3 DNA reads TGTGCCAGCTCAAGATATACTAGCGGGGCTGGAGAGACCCAGTACTTC. Its protein product is CASSRYTSGAGETQYF.

Notes on this clone: The junction differs from germline at one of its ends, possibly a read error. Here the CDR3 reads CASSLGSLAGANNEQFF. CDR3 nucleotide sequence: TGTGCTAGCAGCTTAGGAAGTTTAGCGGGAGCCAACAATGAGCAGTTCTTC. The chain joins TRBV7-7 to TRBJ2-1; 9 bases fit TRBD2. Germline V CDR1 and CDR2: SSHAT, FNYEAQ (reference sequence). CDR3 size: 17 residues.

This clone appeared once. The chain recombines TRBV5-6 with TRBJ1-2; D remains ambiguous. The V gene's germline CDR1 is SGHDT and CDR2 YYEEEE. Trimming removed 0 bases from V and 6 bases from J, with 9 bases in between. This CDR3 comprises 13 residues. CDR3 coding DNA: TGTGCCAGCAGCTTGGCTGTGTGGGATGGCTACACCTTC. Protein sequence: CASSLAVWDGYTF.

The chain combines TRBV19 with TRBJ1-1, with 7 bases that match TRBD1. Germline V CDR1 and CDR2: LNHDA, SQIVND (reference sequence). The V segment lost 3 bases and the J segment 10 bases; nucleotides outside the gene matches: 5. The CDR3 runs to 12 residues. This CDR3 reads CASSIQGGSAFF. The CDR3 coding sequence is TGTGCCAGTAGTATTCAAGGGGGCTCAGCTTTCTTT.

The gene calls are TRBV5-1 and TRBJ2-1; D may match TRBD1 or TRBD2 (6 bases each). Germline V gene sequence: CDR1 SGHRS, CDR2 YFSETQ. The V end lost 6 bases, the J end lost 5 bases, and 21 bases lay between the germline ends. The CDR3 is made up of 16 amino acids. This CDR3 is CASTPVERGPHNEQFF. The CDR3 DNA reads as TGCGCCAGCACTCCAGTAGAACGGGGGCCCCACAATGAGCAGTTCTTC.